This T cell receptor (beta chain) is drawn from a study of cytomegalovirus exposure and HLA in healthy donors. This clone was recorded a few times. In germline, CDR1 is SGHDT, CDR2 YYEEEE. CDR3 size: 16 residues. V shed 3 bases and J 8 bases; nucleotides not matched to a gene: 12. It was with 60 Vbeta and 13 Jbeta primers that the PCR ran. Repertoires were generated with immunoSEQ multiplex PCR, while TCRdb's copy carries only in-frame clones and drops some. Among 150,000 to 200,000 clones, approximately 80% were seen once, and the ten largest hold under 5%. The sequence was obtained from a man between 18 and 29 years old in good health and CMV-seronegative. This rearrangement joins TRBV5-6 to TRBJ1-4; TRBD1 matches 8 bases. Specimen: PBMCs. The CDR3 loop reads CASSWPPGQGQEKLFF. CDR3 DNA sequence: TGTGCCAGCAGCTGGCCTCCCGGACAGGGACAAGAAAAACTGTTTTTT.